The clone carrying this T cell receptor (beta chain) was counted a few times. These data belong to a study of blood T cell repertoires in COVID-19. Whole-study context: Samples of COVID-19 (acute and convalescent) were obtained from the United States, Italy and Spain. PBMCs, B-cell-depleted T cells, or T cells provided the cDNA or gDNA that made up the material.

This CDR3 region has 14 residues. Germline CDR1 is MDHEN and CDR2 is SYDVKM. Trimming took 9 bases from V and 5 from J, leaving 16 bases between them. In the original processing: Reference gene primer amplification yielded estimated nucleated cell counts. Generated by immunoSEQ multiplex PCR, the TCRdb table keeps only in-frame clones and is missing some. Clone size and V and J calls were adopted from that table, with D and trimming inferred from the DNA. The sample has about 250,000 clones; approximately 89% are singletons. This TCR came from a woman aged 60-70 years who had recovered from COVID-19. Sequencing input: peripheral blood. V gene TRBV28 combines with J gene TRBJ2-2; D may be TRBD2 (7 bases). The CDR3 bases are TGTGCCAGTACCCTCGGGGGGCGGACCGGGGAGCTGTTTTTT. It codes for CASTLGGRTGELFF. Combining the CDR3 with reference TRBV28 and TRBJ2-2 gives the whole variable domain DVKVTQSSRYLVKRTGEKVFLECVQDMDHENMFWYRQDPGLGLRLIYFSYDVKMKEKGDIPEGYSVSREKKERFSLILESASTNQTSMYLCASTLGGRTGELFFGEGSRLTVL.